The 11 T cell receptor beta chains presented below share a single source sample, sequenced in a study of cytomegalovirus exposure and HLA in healthy donors. A multiplex PCR was run with 60 Vbeta primers and 13 Jbeta primers. Repertoires were generated with immunoSEQ multiplex PCR, while TCRdb's copy carries only in-frame clones and drops some. The repertoire consists of roughly 140,000 clones, with about 80% occurring once and the leading ten covering around 2.4%. Sequencing was carried out using PBMCs. Every receptor here comes from a woman between 18 and 29 years old in good health and CMV-seropositive.

This chain links TRBV18 with TRBJ2-6; D remains unclear. Germline CDR1 and CDR2: KGHSH and LQKENI. Trimming pared 2 bases from V and 0 bases from J, leaving 8 bases between. The CDR3 extends over 16 amino acids. CDR3 coding DNA: TGTGCCAGCTCACCAGATGGGCTCTCTGGGGCCAACGTCCTGACTTTC. It codes for CASSPDGLSGANVLTF.

On this clone itself: Compared with germline, one end of the junction differs, possibly owing to a read error. The chain couples TRBV15 to TRBJ2-1, with TRBD2 as a possible D gene (6 bases). This CDR3 has 13 amino acids. Looked up from germline, CDR1 is LNHNV and CDR2 is YYDKDF (reference sequence). CDR3 in DNA: TGTGCCACCAGCGTAGGCCAGGCGGGGCCCGCAATCTTC. This gives the protein CATSVGQAGPAIF.

This chain links TRBV30 with TRBJ2-7; D possibly corresponds to TRBD1 (6 bases). CDR1 GTSNPN and CDR2 SVGIG come from the germline V gene (reference sequence). V was trimmed by 2 bases and J by 6 bases, leaving 11 bases between them. This CDR3 is built from 12 residues. DNA of the CDR3: TGTGCCTGGAGTATAACAGGGTCCGAGCAGTACTTC. Amino acid sequence: CAWSITGSEQYF.

The chain employs TRBV4-1 and TRBJ2-4, with D perhaps matching TRBD1 (6 bases). This CDR3 comprises 16 residues. Between the trimmed V and J ends, which lost 2 bases and 6 bases, there was a span of 17 bases. Germline V gene sequence: CDR1 MGHRA, CDR2 YSYEKL. The CDR3: CASSQIQGARGNIQYF. In DNA form, the CDR3 reads TGCGCCAGCAGCCAAATACAGGGCGCCCGGGGAAACATTCAGTACTTC.

J is TRBJ2-7 and V is TRBV18, with TRBD2 matching over 9 bases. This CDR3 is 13 amino acids long. Looked up from germline, CDR1 is KGHSH and CDR2 is LQKENI. J gave up 2 bases and V 4 bases, and 0 bases lay outside the gene matches. DNA for the CDR3: TGTGCCAGCTCACGCGGGGGGGCCTACGAGCAGTACTTC. It specifies CASSRGGAYEQYF.

V and J are TRBV19 and TRBJ1-2; TRBD1 is a possible D gene (5 bases). V dropped 6 bases and J dropped 7 bases, with 15 bases sitting between them. This CDR3 comprises 13 residues. CDR1 and CDR2 (germline): LNHDA, SQIVND (reference sequence). DNA of the CDR3: TGTGCCAGTAGCTGGGGAACAGGAACTGGCTACACCTTC. Encoded protein: CASSWGTGTGYTF. The whole variable domain, filled in from reference TRBV19 and TRBJ1-2, reads DGGITQSPKYLFRKEGQNVTLSCEQNLNHDAMYWYRQDPGQGLRLIYYSQIVNDFQKGDIAEGYSVSREKKESFPLTVTSAQKNPTAFYLCASSWGTGTGYTFGSGTRLTVV.

The chain carries TRBV20-1 and TRBJ2-1; D uncertain. Trimming took off 6 bases at V and 9 bases at J, with 12 bases between the two ends. Germline lookup yields CDR1 DFQATT and CDR2 SNEGSKA (reference sequence). This CDR3 is built from 11 residues. Here the CDR3 reads CSAPAGGEQFF. CDR3 bases: TGCAGTGCGCCAGCCGGCGGTGAGCAGTTCTTC.

V is TRBV12-5 and J is TRBJ2-1; 7 bases are a match to TRBD2. Trimming cost V 3 bases and J 5 bases; bases outside gene matches: 10. This CDR3 is built from 16 residues. CDR1 and CDR2 from the germline V gene are LGHNT and FRNRAP. The CDR3 spells CASGFNGGGGDNEQFF. The CDR3 DNA reads as TGTGCTAGTGGTTTCAATGGTGGGGGGGGAGACAATGAGCAGTTCTTC.

The rearrangement links TRBV5-1 to TRBJ1-3, with 10 positions matching TRBD1. After removal of 4 bases from V and 8 bases from J, the junction contained 9 bases not matched to a gene. This CDR3 region has 15 residues. Looked up from germline, CDR1 is SGHRS and CDR2 is YFSETQ. CDR3 region: CASSPGDRGYDTIYF. DNA of the CDR3: TGCGCCAGCAGCCCTGGGGACAGGGGTTATGACACCATATATTTT. The full variable domain, completed using reference TRBV5-1 and TRBJ1-3, is KAGVTQTPRYLIKTRGQQVTLSCSPISGHRSVSWYQQTPGQGLQFLFEYFSETQRNKGNFPGRFSGRQFSNSRSEMNVSTLELGDSALYLCASSPGDRGYDTIYFGEGSWLTVV.

The chain joins TRBV6-1 to TRBJ1-6, with D possibly being TRBD1 (6 bases). The ends were cut back, 4 bases at V and 7 bases at J, with 14 bases in the middle. The germline CDR1 and CDR2 sequences are MNHNS and SASEGT. This CDR3 spans 15 amino acids. CDR3: CASSAPTGTNSPLHF. The CDR3, as DNA: TGTGCCAGCAGTGCCCCCACAGGGACAAATTCACCCCTCCACTTT.

The rearrangement links TRBV27 to TRBJ1-4; a possible D gene is TRBD1 (6 bases). Germline V gives CDR1 MNHEY, CDR2 SMNVEV (reference sequence). Trimming removed 3 bases from V and 6 bases from J, with 8 bases in between. CDR3 length equals 13 residues. CDR3 coding DNA: TGTGCCAGCAGTTTCAGGGGTGATGAAAAACTGTTTTTT. Amino acids: CASSFRGDEKLFF.